The 16 T cell receptor beta chains listed next were all sequenced from one sample in a study of low-dose radiotherapy and immunotherapy resistance in tumors. Covering alpha and beta chains, TRAV- and TRBV-specific primers were used for the first-strand cDNA. With a V-primer adapter and a constant-region primer, TCRs were amplified for 20 to 25 PCR cycles. TCRdb reanalysed the reads using MiXCR and keeps one entry per CDR3 protein. The sample has approximately 100,000 distinct CDR3 sequences; about a fifth are singletons. Specified time point: after trial treatment. Treatment given: LDRT plus nivolumab, ipilimumab, low-dose cyclophosphamide and aspirin (RACIN trial). Sample: PBMCs, taken after low-dose radiotherapy plus immunotherapy. Source of these receptors: a male donor with prostate cancer.

This clonotype was recorded many times. DNA of the CDR3: TGTGCCAGCAGCTTATCGGCAGGGCTGGCCTACGAGCAGTACTTC. It is translated as CASSLSAGLAYEQYF. The chain carries TRBV11-2 and TRBJ2-7; weak D call: TRBD1 (5 bases). V was clipped by 2 bases and J by 2 bases, with 13 bases between them. CDR1 is SGHAT and CDR2 is FQNNGV in the germline V gene. The CDR3 runs to 15 residues. The whole variable domain, filled in from reference TRBV11-2 and TRBJ2-7, reads EAGVAQSPRYKIIEKRQSVAFWCNPISGHATLYWYQQILGQGPKLLIQFQNNGVVDDSQLPKDRFSAERLKGVDSTLKIQPAKLEDSAVYLCASSLSAGLAYEQYFGPGTRLTVT.

This clonotype was picked up many times. The genes are TRBV4-1 and TRBJ2-7, with 7 positions matching TRBD2. In germline, CDR1 is MGHRA, CDR2 YSYEKL. Trimming removed 1 base from V and 2 bases from J; junction bases left unmatched: 2. CDR3 length equals 14 residues. The CDR3 reads CASSQAGGTYEQYF. CDR3 sequence (DNA): TGCGCCAGCAGCCAAGCGGGGGGAACCTACGAGCAGTACTTC.

This rearrangement joins TRBV27 to TRBJ2-7; 13 nucleotides match TRBD2. The CDR3 totals 14 residues. V dropped 6 bases and J dropped 5; count of bases not matched to a gene: 4. Per the germline V gene, CDR1 is MNHEY and CDR2 is SMNVEV (reference sequence). CDR3 loop: CASSGTSGVHEQYF. As DNA, the CDR3 is TGTGCCAGCAGCGGGACTAGCGGGGTTCACGAGCAGTACTTC.

This clonotype came up many times. The genes are TRBV13 and TRBJ1-1, with D perhaps TRBD1 (5 bases). Germline lookup yields CDR1 PRHDT and CDR2 FYEKMQ (reference sequence). The CDR3 length is 17 residues. Trimming cost V 5 bases and J 4 bases, with 23 bases left between them. This chain's CDR3 is CASSRVDSPDGSTEAFF. The CDR3 DNA follows: TGTGCCAGCAGCCGGGTCGACAGCCCGGACGGCAGCACTGAAGCTTTCTTT.

Many counts were recorded for this clonotype. The chain combines TRBV12-3 or TRBV12-4 with TRBJ1-5; D unclear. The length of the CDR3 is 13 residues. Between the trimmed V and J ends, which lost 6 bases and 4 bases, there was a span of 10 bases. The CDR3 loop is CASRPDLNQPQHF. The CDR3 nucleotides are TGTGCCAGCAGACCAGACCTGAATCAGCCCCAGCATTTT.

This clonotype was seen ten or more times. This sequence joins TRBV12-3 or TRBV12-4 and TRBJ1-5; D not resolved. With 6 bases removed from V and 3 bases from J, the gap between germline ends came to 15 bases. This CDR3 spans 15 amino acids. CDR3 coding DNA: TGTGCCAGCAGCCCCACGCGGCGGATCAATCAGCCCCAGCATTTT. It is translated as CASSPTRRINQPQHF.

This chain connects TRBV4-1 to TRBJ1-2, with D perhaps matching TRBD1 (5 bases). Germline lookup yields CDR1 MGHRA and CDR2 YSYEKL. The CDR3 consists of 16 residues. V lost 0 bases and J 2 bases, leaving 13 bases between the germline ends. The CDR3 sequence: CASSQDPLGENYGYTF. In DNA form, the CDR3 reads TGCGCCAGCAGCCAAGATCCTTTGGGGGAAAACTATGGCTACACCTTC.

Many counts were recorded for this clonotype. This chain connects TRBV20-1 to TRBJ2-2; no clear D gene. The germline V gene has CDR1 DFQATT and CDR2 SNEGSKA (reference sequence). V dropped 6 bases and J dropped 3 bases, with 5 bases sitting between them. The CDR3 sequence is 11 residues long. In DNA, the CDR3 is TGCAGTGCCGATTACACCGGGGAGCTGTTTTTT. Its protein is CSADYTGELFF.

Many counts were recorded for this clonotype. J is TRBJ1-3 and V is TRBV29-1; D is unclear. The CDR3 has 13 residues. The germline CDR1 and CDR2 sequences are SQVTM and ANQGSEA. V lost 4 bases to trimming and J lost 4 bases, with 11 bases between them. The CDR3 DNA sequence: TGCAGCGTTGGAAGGGCGGACGGAAACACCATATATTTT. Translating it yields CSVGRADGNTIYF.

V and J are TRBV9 and TRBJ1-1, with D tentatively TRBD1 (5 bases). CDR3 length: 14 amino acids. Trimming pared 3 bases from V and 5 bases from J, leaving 14 bases between. CDR1 and CDR2 from the germline V gene are SGDLS and YYNGEE. The CDR3 region is CASSATRGETEAFF. In DNA form, the CDR3 reads TGTGCCAGCAGCGCTACTAGGGGTGAAACTGAAGCTTTCTTT.

This clonotype has ten or more counts. The chain employs TRBV5-1 and TRBJ2-2, with D perhaps TRBD1 or TRBD2 (6 bases each). This CDR3 contains 16 residues. Germline CDR1 is SGHRS and CDR2 is YFSETQ. With 4 bases removed from V and 2 bases from J, the gap between germline ends came to 15 bases. The CDR3 DNA sequence: TGCGCCAGCAGCCCGGGACTGGGGGCCAACACCGGGGAGCTGTTTTTT. Residues: CASSPGLGANTGELFF.

There are many counts of this clonotype. This chain links TRBV5-1 with TRBJ2-3; D remains ambiguous. The V end lost 4 bases, the J end lost 2 bases, and 20 bases lay between the germline ends. Germline V CDR1 and CDR2: SGHRS, YFSETQ. This CDR3 has 17 amino acids. The CDR3 sequence: CASSPSGHERDTDTQYF. CDR3 sequence (DNA): TGCGCCAGCAGCCCATCCGGGCACGAGAGAGACACAGATACGCAGTATTTT.

V is TRBV6-2 or TRBV6-3 and J is TRBJ2-6, with unresolved D. This CDR3 has 16 residues. Looked up from germline, CDR1 is MNHEY and CDR2 is SVGEGT. Trimming removed 3 bases at V and 2 bases at J, with 11 bases between. CDR3 amino acids: CASSYLFGAGANVLTF. As DNA, the CDR3 is TGTGCCAGCAGTTATCTCTTCGGAGCTGGGGCCAACGTCCTGACTTTC.

This clonotype has at least ten counts. This chain uses TRBV5-1 with TRBJ1-1, with D possibly matching TRBD1 (5 bases). Germline-derived CDR1 and CDR2 are SGHRS and YFSETQ. This CDR3 is 14 amino acids long. V dropped 0 bases and J dropped 11 bases, with 17 bases sitting between them. In DNA, the CDR3 is TGCGCCAGCAGCTTGGGAATGGGAGGACAAAACGCTTTCTTT. Translated: CASSLGMGGQNAFF.

Regarding this clonotype: With only one base between it and a far larger clone, this is likely a read error. The J gene is TRBJ2-7, the V gene TRBV5-8; TRBD1 matches at 7 bases. The germline V gene has CDR1 SGHTS and CDR2 YDEGEE. This CDR3 comprises 14 residues. The CDR3 region is CASSLSTQGTEQYF. The CDR3 DNA sequence: TGCGCCAGCAGCTTGTCGACACAGGGGACCGAGCAGTACTTC.

This clonotype occurred many times. V is TRBV29-1 and J is TRBJ2-5; possibly TRBD1 for D (5 bases). Germline V gene sequence: CDR1 SQVTM, CDR2 ANQGSEA. The CDR3 is 14 residues long. The V gene lost 8 bases and the J gene lost 1 base, with 17 bases spanning the gap. CDR3 residues: CSIKGLGPQETQYF. DNA for the CDR3: TGCAGCATAAAGGGGTTAGGGCCCCAAGAGACCCAGTACTTC.